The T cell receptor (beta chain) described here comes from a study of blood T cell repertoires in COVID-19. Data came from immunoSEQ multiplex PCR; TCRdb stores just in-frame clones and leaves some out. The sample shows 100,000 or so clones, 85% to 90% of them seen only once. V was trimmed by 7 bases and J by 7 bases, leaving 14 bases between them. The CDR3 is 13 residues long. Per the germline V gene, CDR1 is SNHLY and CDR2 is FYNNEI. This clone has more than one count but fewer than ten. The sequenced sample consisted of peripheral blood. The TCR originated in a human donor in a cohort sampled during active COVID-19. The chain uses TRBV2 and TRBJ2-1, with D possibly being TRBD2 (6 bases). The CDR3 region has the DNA TGTGCCAGCATGATCGGGAGTTTGAATGAGCAGTTCTTC. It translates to CASMIGSLNEQFF.